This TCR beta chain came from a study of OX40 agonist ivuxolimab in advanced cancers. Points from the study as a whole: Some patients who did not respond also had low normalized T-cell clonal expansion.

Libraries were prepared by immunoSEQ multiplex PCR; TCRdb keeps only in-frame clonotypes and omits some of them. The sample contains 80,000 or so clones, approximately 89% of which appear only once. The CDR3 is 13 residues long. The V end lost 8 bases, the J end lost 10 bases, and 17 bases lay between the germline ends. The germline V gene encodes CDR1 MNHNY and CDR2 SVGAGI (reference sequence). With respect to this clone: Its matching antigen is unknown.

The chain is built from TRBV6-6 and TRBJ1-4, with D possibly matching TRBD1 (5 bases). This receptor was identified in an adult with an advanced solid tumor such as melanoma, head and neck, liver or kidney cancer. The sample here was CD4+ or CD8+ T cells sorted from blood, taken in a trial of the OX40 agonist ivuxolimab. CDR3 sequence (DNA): TGTGCCAGCCTTCAGAGCAGGGATCGAAAACTGTTTTTT. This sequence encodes CASLQSRDRKLFF.